This TCR beta chain derives from a study of blood T cell repertoires in COVID-19. About the research overall: Whether acute or convalescent, the COVID-19 samples came from the United States, Italy and Spain.

Germline CDR1 reads MDHEN; CDR2 reads SYDVKM. V lost 4 bases to trimming and J lost 7 bases; unmatched junction nucleotides: 11. CDR3 length: 16 amino acids. As processed by the authors: Quantification of nucleated cells was approximated via reference gene primer amplification. Clones were sequenced by immunoSEQ multiplex PCR, and TCRdb holds only the in-frame ones, with some missing. D and trimming come from the DNA, and the V and J calls and clone size come from that table. The table includes some 110,000 clones, roughly 87% detected once. The specimen sequenced was peripheral blood. This chain joins TRBV28 and TRBJ2-1; 9 nucleotides match TRBD2. The TCR was taken from a human donor in a cohort sampled during active COVID-19. In DNA form, the CDR3 reads TGTGCCAGCAGTTCCGCCGGGAGCGGGAGGAAGAATGAGCAGTTCTTC. It translates to CASSSAGSGRKNEQFF.